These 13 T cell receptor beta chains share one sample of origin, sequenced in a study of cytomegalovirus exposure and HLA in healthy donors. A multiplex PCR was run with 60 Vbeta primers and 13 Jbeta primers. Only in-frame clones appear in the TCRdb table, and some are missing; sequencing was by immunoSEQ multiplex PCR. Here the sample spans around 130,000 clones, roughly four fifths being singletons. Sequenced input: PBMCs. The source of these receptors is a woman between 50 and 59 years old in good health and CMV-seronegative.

The CDR3 DNA sequence: TGTGCCAGCTCACCATTTGGGACAGGGGGGAACAATGAGCAGTTCTTC. Translation: CASSPFGTGGNNEQFF. The genes are TRBV18 and TRBJ2-1; TRBD1 aligns across 11 bases. The germline gives CDR1 KGHSH, CDR2 LQKENI. This CDR3 has 16 residues. The trim removed 2 bases at V and 5 bases at J, leaving 5 bases unmatched. The whole variable domain, filled in from reference TRBV18 and TRBJ2-1, reads NAGVMQNPRHLVRRRGQEARLRCSPMKGHSHVYWYRQLPEEGLKFMVYLQKENIIDESGMPKERFSAEFPKEGPSILRIQQVVRGDSAAYFCASSPFGTGGNNEQFFGPGTRLTVL.

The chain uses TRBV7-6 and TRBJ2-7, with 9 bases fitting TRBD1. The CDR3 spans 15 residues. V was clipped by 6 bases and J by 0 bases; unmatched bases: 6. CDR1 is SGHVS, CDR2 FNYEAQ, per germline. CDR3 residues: CASSPGTGSSYEQYV. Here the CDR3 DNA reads TGTGCCAGCAGTCCCGGGACAGGGAGCTCCTACGAGCAGTACGTC.

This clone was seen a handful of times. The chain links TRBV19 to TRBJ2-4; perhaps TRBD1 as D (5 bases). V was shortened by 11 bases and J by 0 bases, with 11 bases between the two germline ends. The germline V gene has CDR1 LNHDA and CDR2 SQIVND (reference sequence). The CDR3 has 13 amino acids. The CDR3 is CAGADLAKNIQYF. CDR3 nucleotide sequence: TGTGCCGGGGCGGACCTAGCCAAAAACATTCAGTACTTC.

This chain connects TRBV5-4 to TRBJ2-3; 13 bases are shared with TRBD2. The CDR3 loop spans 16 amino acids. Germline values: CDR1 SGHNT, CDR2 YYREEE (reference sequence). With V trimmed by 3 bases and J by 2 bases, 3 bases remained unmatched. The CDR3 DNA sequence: TGTGCCAGCAGCTCCGGGACTAGCGGGGTCACAGATACGCAGTATTTT. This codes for CASSSGTSGVTDTQYF.

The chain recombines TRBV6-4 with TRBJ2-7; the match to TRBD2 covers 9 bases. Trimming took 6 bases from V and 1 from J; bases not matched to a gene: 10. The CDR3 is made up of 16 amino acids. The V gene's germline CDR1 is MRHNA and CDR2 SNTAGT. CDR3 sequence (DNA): TGTGCCAGCAGCCTAACCGCCACTAGCGGGTCCTACGAGCAGTACTTC. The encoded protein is CASSLTATSGSYEQYF.

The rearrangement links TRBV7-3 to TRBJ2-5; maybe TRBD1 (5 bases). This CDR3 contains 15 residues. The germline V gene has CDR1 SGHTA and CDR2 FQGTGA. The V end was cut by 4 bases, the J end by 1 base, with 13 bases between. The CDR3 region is CASSSQGPFQETQYF. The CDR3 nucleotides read TGTGCCAGCAGCTCCCAGGGCCCGTTCCAAGAGACCCAGTACTTC.

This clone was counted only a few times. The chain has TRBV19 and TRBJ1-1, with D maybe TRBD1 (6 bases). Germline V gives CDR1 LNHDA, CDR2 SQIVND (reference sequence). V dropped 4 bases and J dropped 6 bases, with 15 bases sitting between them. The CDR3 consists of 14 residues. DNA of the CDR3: TGTGCCAGTAGTACCCCCGCACAGGGCGCTGAAGCTTTCTTT. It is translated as CASSTPAQGAEAFF.

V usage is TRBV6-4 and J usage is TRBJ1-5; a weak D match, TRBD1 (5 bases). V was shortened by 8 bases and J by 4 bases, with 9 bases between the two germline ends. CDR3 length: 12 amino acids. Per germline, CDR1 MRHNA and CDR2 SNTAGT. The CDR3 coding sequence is TGTGCCAGCGGGCAGGGAAATCAGCCCCAGCATTTT. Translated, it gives CASGQGNQPQHF.

Here the CDR3 reads CASSQTGASTDTQYF. The CDR3 DNA follows: TGTGCCAGCAGCCAGACAGGGGCTAGCACAGATACGCAGTATTTT. The chain carries TRBV7-8 and TRBJ2-3; 8 bases are a match to TRBD1. The germline V gene has CDR1 SGHVS and CDR2 FQNEAQ. This CDR3 region has 15 residues. V shed 5 bases, J shed 0 bases, and the junction held 4 bases outside the gene matches.

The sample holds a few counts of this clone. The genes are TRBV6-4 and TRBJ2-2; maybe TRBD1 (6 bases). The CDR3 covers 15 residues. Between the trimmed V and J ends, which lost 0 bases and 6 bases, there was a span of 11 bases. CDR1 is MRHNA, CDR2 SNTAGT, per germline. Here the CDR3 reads CASSDSLGAAGELFF. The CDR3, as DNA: TGTGCCAGCAGTGACTCGTTGGGGGCGGCCGGGGAGCTGTTTTTT.

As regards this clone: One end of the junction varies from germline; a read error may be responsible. CDR3 bases: TGTGCCAGCAGCCGCGGCGGTAATAGCTATGGCTACCCCTTC. Translation gives CASSRGGNSYGYPF. The chain joins TRBV6-5 to TRBJ1-2; D not resolved. The germline CDR1 and CDR2 sequences are MNHEY and SVGAGI. CDR3 size: 14 residues.

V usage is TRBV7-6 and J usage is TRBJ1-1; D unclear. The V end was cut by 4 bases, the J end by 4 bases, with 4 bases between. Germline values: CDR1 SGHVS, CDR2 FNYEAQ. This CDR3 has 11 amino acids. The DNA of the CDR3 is TGTGCCAGCAGCTCTCTCACTGAAGCTTTCTTT. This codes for CASSSLTEAFF. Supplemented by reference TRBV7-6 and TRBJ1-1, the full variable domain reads GAGVSQSPRYKVTKRGQDVALRCDPISGHVSLYWYRQALGQGPEFLTYFNYEAQQDKSGLPNDRFSAERPEGSISTLTIQRTEQRDSAMYRCASSSLTEAFFGQGTRLTVV.

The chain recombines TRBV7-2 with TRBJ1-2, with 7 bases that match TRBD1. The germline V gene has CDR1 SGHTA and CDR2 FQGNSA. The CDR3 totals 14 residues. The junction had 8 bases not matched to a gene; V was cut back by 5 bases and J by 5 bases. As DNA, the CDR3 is TGTGCCAGCAGCCCCCTCCCGACAGGGTATGGCTACACCTTC. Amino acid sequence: CASSPLPTGYGYTF.